Below are 11 T cell receptor beta chains sequenced from a single sample in a study of early T cells in non-severe SARS-CoV-2 infection. MiXCR, run by TCRdb on the 5' RACE reads, gives a single entry per CDR3 protein. This repertoire shows about 60,000 distinct CDR3 sequences, roughly 5.9% found once; its top ten account for about 7%. Sequencing used whole blood. Source of these receptors: an adult who was a healthcare worker with PCR-confirmed SARS-CoV-2 infection or an uninfected control (not recorded which).

This clonotype was seen only a few times. The V and J genes are TRBV18 and TRBJ2-7, with 8 bases that match TRBD1. With 4 bases clipped from V and 0 bases from J, the junction kept 5 bases outside the gene matches. From germline, CDR1 is KGHSH and CDR2 LQKENI. The CDR3 sequence is 15 residues long. For the CDR3, the DNA is TGTGCCAGCTCACTCACGGGACAGGTCTCCTACGAGCAGTACTTC. This translates into CASSLTGQVSYEQYF.

This clonotype was counted at least ten times. This sequence joins TRBV27 and TRBJ1-2; D possibly corresponds to TRBD1 (5 bases). CDR1 and CDR2 from the germline V gene are MNHEY and SMNVEV (reference sequence). Trimming pared 0 bases from V and 1 base from J, leaving 12 bases between. The CDR3 has 16 amino acids. This CDR3 is CASSLSGAAGNYGYTF. The CDR3 DNA reads TGTGCCAGCAGTTTATCCGGGGCCGCTGGTAACTATGGCTACACCTTC.

Ten or more counts support this clonotype. This chain joins TRBV2 and TRBJ2-7; 9 bases are shared with TRBD1. Per germline, CDR1 SNHLY and CDR2 FYNNEI. The CDR3 has 12 residues. After removal of 6 bases from V and 3 bases from J, the junction contained 0 bases not matched to a gene. The CDR3 DNA reads as TGTGCCAGCAGGGGACAGGGCTACGAGCAGTACTTC. It specifies CASRGQGYEQYF.

The table lists this clonotype with many counts. The chain employs TRBV29-1 and TRBJ2-3; 13 nucleotides line up with TRBD2. The CDR3 is 16 amino acids. The J segment lost 4 bases and the V segment lost 3 bases, leaving 7 bases of the junction unmatched. Germline values: CDR1 SQVTM, CDR2 ANQGSEA. The CDR3 bases are TGCAGCGTTGACCCACTAGCGGGGGGGCTGTCAGATACGCAGTATTTT. Its translation: CSVDPLAGGLSDTQYF.

This clonotype has at least ten counts. The chain joins TRBV18 to TRBJ2-5; 8 bases line up with TRBD1. Germline-derived CDR1 and CDR2 are KGHSH and LQKENI. CDR3 length: 14 residues. V trimming: 5 bases; J trimming: 1 base; junction bases outside the gene matches: 3. The CDR3 sequence is CASSATGVQETQYF. The CDR3 DNA reads as TGTGCCAGCTCAGCGACAGGGGTCCAAGAGACCCAGTACTTC.

In its sample, this clonotype was seen many times. This chain connects TRBV27 to TRBJ2-1; D might be TRBD2 (5 bases). Germline-derived CDR1 and CDR2 are MNHEY and SMNVEV (reference sequence). The CDR3 covers 13 residues. Trimming left V 10 bases short and J 4 bases short, with 14 bases between. The CDR3 sequence is CATLARGYNEQFF. CDR3 nucleotide sequence: TGTGCCACCCTTGCCCGGGGTTACAATGAGCAGTTCTTC.

This clonotype was counted a few times. The genes are TRBV3-1 and TRBJ2-7; 7 nucleotides agree with TRBD2. CDR1 is LGHDT and CDR2 is YNNKEL in the germline V gene (reference sequence). The CDR3 runs to 15 residues. With V trimmed by 1 base and J by 2 bases, 5 bases remained unmatched. This chain's CDR3 is CASSQAEGGPYEQYF. The DNA for the CDR3 is TGTGCCAGCAGCCAAGCGGAGGGAGGGCCCTACGAGCAGTACTTC.

The V gene is TRBV9, the J gene TRBJ2-1, with 7 positions matching TRBD2. The ends lost 4 bases at V and 1 base at J; junction bases unmatched: 17. The CDR3 is 19 amino acids. Looked up from germline, CDR1 is SGDLS and CDR2 is YYNGEE. In DNA form, the CDR3 reads TGTGCCAGCAGCCATACGACGGCGGGAGCCCTTCCTTCCTACAATGAGCAGTTCTTC. Protein: CASSHTTAGALPSYNEQFF.

This clonotype was detected only a few times. V is TRBV6-2 or TRBV6-3 and J is TRBJ2-1; D is uncertain. This CDR3 has 13 residues. Trimming left V 4 bases short and J 6 bases short, with 10 bases between. The germline V gene has CDR1 MNHEY and CDR2 SVGEGT. CDR3 protein: CASSFSRTNEQFF. CDR3 bases: TGTGCCAGCAGTTTCAGTCGGACCAATGAGCAGTTCTTC.

This clonotype was counted many times. The chain joins TRBV6-1 to TRBJ2-3, with 10 bases identical to TRBD2. The CDR3 totals 16 residues. J lost 1 base, V lost 4 bases, and 5 bases had no gene match. Germline V lookup: CDR1 MNHNS, CDR2 SASEGT. This chain's CDR3 is CASSAHTSGGTDTQYF. CDR3 bases: TGTGCCAGCAGTGCGCATACTAGCGGGGGCACAGATACGCAGTATTTT.

A few counts support this clonotype. V is TRBV11-2 and J is TRBJ2-1; D gene ambiguous. V was pared by 6 bases and J by 5 bases, with 20 bases between. The germline V gene has CDR1 SGHAT and CDR2 FQNNGV. CDR3 length equals 16 residues. The CDR3 region is CASSRPMWSSDNEQFF. CDR3 coding DNA: TGTGCCAGCAGTCGCCCCATGTGGTCCTCTGACAATGAGCAGTTCTTC.